The 12 T cell receptor beta chains below were found in one sample sequenced in a study of control samples from healthy donors and cancer patients (dated by TCRdb to about 2020). The method behind the library was the immunoSEQ multiplex PCR assay. TCRdb holds this immuneACCESS table with in-frame rearrangements only. Some clones are missing; in checked studies, unresolved V genes explain under half, and the rest has no known cause. Within this sample are 170,000 or so clones, with 90% to 95% of them counted one time only. The ten largest clonotypes hold over 1.3% of the sample. Input material: blood. The receptors here all came from a young man in good health.

This rearrangement joins TRBV3-1 (or the pseudogene TRBV3-2) to TRBJ1-2; 8 nucleotides agree with TRBD1. After removal of 1 base from V and 3 bases from J, the junction contained 7 bases not matched to a gene. The CDR3 is 16 residues long. CDR1 and CDR2 from the germline V gene are LGHDT and YNNKEL (reference sequence). The CDR3 sequence is CASSQGGQGIDYGYTF. Here the CDR3 DNA reads TGTGCCAGCAGCCAAGGAGGACAGGGAATTGACTATGGCTACACCTTC.

This sequence joins TRBV3-1 (or the pseudogene TRBV3-2) and TRBJ2-6, with D possibly matching TRBD1 (5 bases). CDR3 size: 16 residues. Germline lookup yields CDR1 LGHDT and CDR2 YNNKEL (reference sequence). Trimming stripped 3 bases from V and 1 base from J, with 10 bases between. For the CDR3, the DNA is TGTGCCAGCAGCCATCCCAGGGTTTCTGGGGCCAACGTCCTGACTTTC. It codes for CASSHPRVSGANVLTF.

V usage is TRBV20-1 and J usage is TRBJ2-2; a possible D gene is TRBD2 (5 bases). Germline loops: CDR1 DFQATT, CDR2 SNEGSKA (reference sequence). The CDR3 spans 11 residues. The CDR3 DNA is TGCAGCCTTCCCTCGGGGGGGGAGCTGTTTTTT. Its translation: CSLPSGGELFF.

V usage is TRBV5-4 and J usage is TRBJ1-6; no definite D call. The CDR3 is 15 residues long. Germline V CDR1 and CDR2: SGHNT, YYREEE (reference sequence). V shed 2 bases and J shed 5 bases, with 11 bases lying between them. The CDR3 coding sequence is TGTGCCAGCAGCTTCGCCCTGGGAGATAATTCACCCCTCCACTTT. Translating gives CASSFALGDNSPLHF.

The rearrangement links TRBV6-2 or TRBV6-3 to TRBJ1-4, with D unresolved. Germline CDR1 reads MNHEY; CDR2 reads SVGEGT. CDR3 size: 12 residues. Trimming removed 5 bases from V and 8 bases from J, with 9 bases in between. The CDR3 spells CASSTRVEKLFF. DNA of the CDR3: TGTGCCAGCAGTACGAGGGTAGAAAAACTGTTTTTT.

The rearrangement joins TRBV18 to TRBJ2-1, with TRBD1 identical over 8 bases. The CDR3 is 15 residues long. The V and J ends lost 3 bases and 7 bases, in that order; junction bases with no gene match: 8. The germline CDR1 and CDR2 sequences are KGHSH and LQKENI. The CDR3 nucleotides are TGTGCCAGCTCACCGTCGACAGGGGCCTCAAATGAGCAGTTCTTC. Translating gives CASSPSTGASNEQFF.

The V gene is TRBV18, the J gene TRBJ2-7; 7 nucleotides line up with TRBD2. Germline V gives CDR1 KGHSH, CDR2 LQKENI. V was pared by 6 bases and J by 3 bases, with 8 bases of the junction left unmatched. The CDR3 has 14 amino acids. CDR3 in DNA: TGTGCCAGCTCCGAGCGGGGACTACTCTACGAGCAGTACTTC. It specifies CASSERGLLYEQYF.

The chain combines TRBV11-3 with TRBJ2-1; 11 positions match TRBD1. Germline values: CDR1 SGHNT, CDR2 YENEEA. The CDR3 is 16 residues long. V shed 8 bases and J 12 bases; nucleotides not matched to a gene: 18. CDR3 loop: CASARRPGTGGFRQFF. The CDR3, as DNA: TGTGCCAGCGCCCGTCGACCCGGGACAGGGGGATTCAGGCAGTTCTTC.

The chain combines TRBV5-1 with TRBJ2-3; 15 nucleotides agree with TRBD2. J gave up 7 bases and V 4 bases, and 7 bases lay outside the gene matches. This CDR3 has 16 amino acids. Germline CDR1 is SGHRS and CDR2 is YFSETQ. The CDR3 region is CASSLGLAGGRYTQYF. As DNA, the CDR3 is TGCGCCAGCAGCCTAGGACTAGCGGGGGGGCGGTATACGCAGTATTTT.

V is TRBV11-3 and J is TRBJ2-5, with TRBD2 matching over 10 bases. Germline V lookup: CDR1 SGHNT, CDR2 YENEEA. The CDR3 runs to 15 residues. Losses at the gene ends were 5 bases for V and 2 bases for J; bases not matched to a gene: 5. The CDR3: CASSPGTSDQETQYF. The DNA of the CDR3 is TGTGCCAGCAGCCCCGGGACTAGCGATCAAGAGACCCAGTACTTC.

CDR3 loop: CASSLQGTYNEQFF. CDR3 coding DNA: TGTGCCAGCAGCTTGCAGGGAACTTACAATGAGCAGTTCTTC. This chain uses TRBV5-8 with TRBJ2-1; tentatively, D is TRBD1 (5 bases). Per the germline V gene, CDR1 is SGHTS and CDR2 is YDEGEE. V was clipped by 1 base and J by 4 bases, with 9 bases between them. The CDR3 runs to 14 residues.

V is TRBV10-3 and J is TRBJ1-2; no clear D gene. The CDR3 consists of 13 residues. Germline assignment: CDR1 ENHRY and CDR2 SYGVKD. Deletions cut 2 bases from V and 3 bases from J, with 7 bases between. CDR3 protein: CAISELVDYGYTF. CDR3 DNA: TGTGCCATCAGTGAGCTGGTCGACTATGGCTACACCTTC.